Included here is one TCR beta chain sequence, with context. Its matching antigen is unknown. Assay used: immunoSEQ multiplex PCR; TCRdb lists only in-frame clones, some missing. The sample lists over 200,000 clones, 90% occurring once. The donors were part of the approximately 120-subject validation cohort, which stood apart from the 666-subject first cohort. This sample was taken from a study of cytomegalovirus exposure and HLA in healthy donors. Whole-study findings and limits: It was fewer than 200 TCR beta chains that were listed as cytomegalovirus-associated. In the approximately 130 validation repertoires, a later analysis found that first-cohort TCR clusters tended to co-occur.

The specimen was PBMCs. The receptor's source is a woman aged 30 to 39 in good health and CMV-seronegative.

The chain's CDR3 is CASSVETSGHDTQYF. The CDR3 DNA is TGTGCCAGCAGCGTAGAGACTAGTGGGCACGATACGCAGTATTTT. V gene TRBV9 combines with J gene TRBJ2-3; possible D gene TRBD2, 6 bases. The V end lost 0 bases, the J end lost 6 bases, and 14 bases lay between the germline ends. Germline CDR1 reads SGDLS; CDR2 reads YYNGEE. The CDR3 covers 15 residues.